The 2 T cell receptor beta chains listed next were all sequenced from one sample in a study of T cell responses to AZD1222 COVID-19 vaccine. Sequenced by immunoSEQ multiplex PCR; TCRdb stores in-frame clones only, minus some. The sample consists of around 130,000 clones, approximately 93% of them appearing once. The specimen comprised peripheral blood, sampled on day 0 of AZD1222 vaccination. The origin of the receptors is an adult in good health.

This chain links TRBV19 with TRBJ2-5, with 10 nucleotides matching TRBD2. Germline-derived CDR1 and CDR2 are LNHDA and SQIVND (reference sequence). V trimming: 4 bases; J trimming: 4 bases; junction bases outside the gene matches: 3. The CDR3 loop spans 14 amino acids. The CDR3 DNA follows: TGTGCCAGTAGTACTAGCGGGAGTCGAGAGACCCAGTACTTC. Translating it yields CASSTSGSRETQYF.

The chain uses TRBV28 and TRBJ1-2, with D perhaps TRBD1 (5 bases). Germline CDR1 reads MDHEN; CDR2 reads SYDVKM. Trimming left V 7 bases short and J 2 bases short, with 5 bases between. This CDR3 spans 11 amino acids. The CDR3 nucleotides are TGTGCCAGCACAGGGAACTATGGCTACACCTTC. Amino acid sequence: CASTGNYGYTF.